Below are 20 T cell receptor beta chains sequenced from a single sample in a study of blood T cell repertoires in COVID-19. Method: immunoSEQ multiplex PCR; TCRdb's copy keeps in-frame clones and lacks some. The sample carries approximately 150,000 clones, 80% recorded once. The sequenced sample consisted of peripheral blood. The origin of the receptors is a man in his sixties or seventies who had recovered from COVID-19.

The chain has TRBV4-1 and TRBJ2-1; D not certain. Deletions cut 1 base from V and 3 bases from J, with 4 bases between. There are 13 residues in the CDR3. Per germline, CDR1 MGHRA and CDR2 YSYEKL. The CDR3 is CASSQASYNEQFF. CDR3 DNA: TGCGCCAGCAGCCAAGCTAGCTACAATGAGCAGTTCTTC.

The V gene is TRBV5-4, the J gene TRBJ2-3, with D unresolved. Germline CDR1 and CDR2: SGHNT and YYREEE (reference sequence). Trimming took off 2 bases at V and 3 bases at J, with 10 bases between the two ends. The CDR3 contains 14 residues. The CDR3 DNA reads TGTGCCAGCAGCTTACAGCTTGGGACAGATACGCAGTATTTT. It specifies CASSLQLGTDTQYF. Full variable domain (missing parts from reference TRBV5-4 and TRBJ2-3): ETGVTQSPTHLIKTRGQQVTLRCSSQSGHNTVSWYQQALGQGPQFIFQYYREEENGRGNFPPRFSGLQFPNYSSELNVNALELDDSALYLCASSLQLGTDTQYFGPGTRLTVL.

DNA of the CDR3: TGTGCCAGCAGTTCCGGGACAGGGGGGATTGAGCAGTTCTTC. It is translated as CASSSGTGGIEQFF. The chain couples TRBV27 to TRBJ2-1, with 11 positions matching TRBD1. This CDR3 has 14 residues. Germline V gives CDR1 MNHEY, CDR2 SMNVEV (reference sequence). The junction had 5 bases not matched to a gene; V was cut back by 4 bases and J by 9 bases.

The rearrangement uses TRBV28 and TRBJ1-4; D ambiguous. Looked up from germline, CDR1 is MDHEN and CDR2 is SYDVKM. V dropped 2 bases and J dropped 7 bases, with 5 bases sitting between them. The CDR3 runs 12 residues. The CDR3 DNA reads as TGTGCCAGCAGTTTAAGAGTTGAAAAACTGTTTTTT. Protein: CASSLRVEKLFF.

The V call is TRBV9, the J call TRBJ1-2; 9 bases match TRBD1. The germline V gene has CDR1 SGDLS and CDR2 YYNGEE. The CDR3 sequence is 15 residues long. Germline trimming cut 2 bases from V and 4 bases from J; bases unmatched to any gene: 6. The CDR3 reads CASSVGQGLGYGYTF. The CDR3 bases are TGTGCCAGCAGCGTTGGACAGGGGTTGGGCTATGGCTACACCTTC.

This chain connects TRBV21-1 to TRBJ2-2; the table calls TRBD2, which could not be checked here. TRBV21-1 is recorded as a pseudogene. The CDR3 loop spans 21 amino acids. CDR3 loop: CASSKVDRDNVRLPGDGELFF. DNA for the CDR3: TGTGCCAGCAGCAAAGTAGACCGTGACAATGTTAGACTCCCGGGAGACGGGGAGCTGTTTTTT.

The chain carries TRBV5-1 and TRBJ2-1; TRBD1 agrees at 7 bases. From germline, CDR1 is SGHRS and CDR2 YFSETQ. The CDR3 is made up of 12 amino acids. V shed 4 bases, J shed 8 bases, and the junction held 3 bases outside the gene matches. CDR3: CASSVGTDEQFF. The CDR3, as DNA: TGCGCCAGCAGCGTAGGGACAGATGAGCAGTTCTTC.

The CDR3: CASSPGTSNFYEQYF. CDR3 DNA: TGCGCCAGCAGCCCCGGGACTAGTAACTTCTACGAGCAGTACTTC. The chain has TRBV4-1 and TRBJ2-7; 8 nucleotides match TRBD2. From germline, CDR1 is MGHRA and CDR2 YSYEKL. The CDR3 has 15 amino acids. J was trimmed by 3 bases and V by 4 bases; bases with no gene match: 8.

The chain combines TRBV5-1 with TRBJ2-2; no clear D. Germline assignment: CDR1 SGHRS and CDR2 YFSETQ. Trimming took 0 bases from V and 2 from J, leaving 8 bases between them. The CDR3 is 15 residues long. CDR3 residues: CASSLGHINTGELFF. The CDR3 coding sequence is TGCGCCAGCAGCTTGGGACATATTAACACCGGGGAGCTGTTTTTT. The complete variable domain, with remaining parts taken from reference TRBV5-1 and TRBJ2-2, reads KAGVTQTPRYLIKTRGQQVTLSCSPISGHRSVSWYQQTPGQGLQFLFEYFSETQRNKGNFPGRFSGRQFSNSRSEMNVSTLELGDSALYLCASSLGHINTGELFFGEGSRLTVL.

V is TRBV6-1 and J is TRBJ2-7, with TRBD2 as a possible D gene (8 bases). Per the germline V gene, CDR1 is MNHNS and CDR2 is SASEGT. This CDR3 contains 17 residues. V lost 2 bases and J lost 3, with 20 bases in between. The CDR3 DNA sequence: TGTGCCAGCAGTGAACTGGGACAGTCGGGAGGGGGCTACGAGCAGTACTTC. This translates into CASSELGQSGGGYEQYF.

Here the CDR3 reads CASSHLLAGGPINEQFF. CDR3 in DNA: TGCGCCAGCAGCCACCTACTAGCGGGAGGGCCCATCAATGAGCAGTTCTTC. This chain uses TRBV4-1 with TRBJ2-1, with 13 bases aligning to TRBD2. Trimming took 3 bases from V and 6 from J; bases not matched to a gene: 8. CDR1 is MGHRA, CDR2 YSYEKL, per germline. CDR3 length: 17 residues.

The rearrangement uses TRBV5-4 and TRBJ2-7; 8 bases agree with TRBD1. The CDR3 runs 16 residues. The V and J ends lost 6 bases and 6 bases, in that order; junction bases with no gene match: 17. CDR1 is SGHNT, CDR2 YYREEE, per germline (reference sequence). The CDR3 nucleotides are TGTGCCAGCACCGCTAACCCAGGGGGCCCAGGGGGCGAGCAGTACTTC. Translated, it gives CASTANPGGPGGEQYF.

The gene calls are TRBV30 and TRBJ2-3; 9 bases are shared with TRBD2. V gave up 3 bases and J gave up 3 bases; unmatched junction bases: 1. CDR1 is GTSNPN, CDR2 SVGIG, per germline (reference sequence). CDR3 length: 13 amino acids. CDR3 nucleotide sequence: TGTGCCTGGAGCAGCGGGAGGACAGATACGCAGTATTTT. It specifies CAWSSGRTDTQYF. Based on the CDR3 plus reference TRBV30 and TRBJ2-3, the full variable domain is SQTIHQWPATLVQPVGSPLSLECTVEGTSNPNLYWYRQAAGRGLQLLFYSVGIGQISSEVPQNLSASRPQDRQFILSSKKLLLSDSGFYLCAWSSGRTDTQYFGPGTRLTVL.

The V gene is TRBV27, the J gene TRBJ1-6, with 10 bases fitting TRBD1. The germline V gene has CDR1 MNHEY and CDR2 SMNVEV (reference sequence). The CDR3 runs to 14 residues. The V gene end was trimmed by 7 bases and the J gene end by 9 bases; junction bases not matched to a gene: 6. The CDR3 is CASTRTGGFSPLHF. The CDR3 bases are TGTGCCAGCACCCGGACAGGGGGTTTTTCACCCCTCCACTTT.

The chain combines TRBV11-2 with TRBJ2-5; 8 bases agree with TRBD2. J gave up 5 bases and V 5 bases, and 13 bases lay outside the gene matches. This CDR3 contains 16 residues. Per germline, CDR1 SGHAT and CDR2 FQNNGV. CDR3 DNA sequence: TGTGCCAGCAGCCCGCGGACTAGCTGGAGCAGGGAGACCCAGTACTTC. Protein: CASSPRTSWSRETQYF.

The genes are TRBV10-2 and TRBJ2-3, with 10 bases aligning to TRBD2. The CDR3 contains 17 residues. After removal of 4 bases from V and 6 bases from J, the junction contained 13 bases not matched to a gene. The germline gives CDR1 WSHSY, CDR2 SAAADI. This CDR3 reads CASSVGGLAVVGDTQYF. DNA of the CDR3: TGCGCCAGCAGTGTTGGAGGACTAGCGGTCGTAGGTGATACGCAGTATTTT.

The rearrangement uses TRBV27 and TRBJ1-1; 9 bases match TRBD1. From germline, CDR1 is MNHEY and CDR2 SMNVEV (reference sequence). The trim removed 0 bases at V and 4 bases at J, leaving 3 bases unmatched. CDR3 size: 15 residues. The CDR3 sequence is CASSLSNRGLTEAFF. CDR3 DNA: TGTGCCAGCAGTTTATCGAACAGGGGGCTCACTGAAGCTTTCTTT.

This sequence joins TRBV7-2 and TRBJ2-7, with 8 bases that match TRBD1. The CDR3 totals 15 residues. V gave up 5 bases and J gave up 6 bases; unmatched junction bases: 12. Per the germline V gene, CDR1 is SGHTA and CDR2 is FQGNSA. CDR3 in DNA: TGTGCCAGCAGCAAAGATGGACAGGGACCCCGCGAGCAGTACTTC. Its protein product is CASSKDGQGPREQYF.

The chain recombines TRBV12-3 or TRBV12-4 with TRBJ2-7; D is possibly TRBD1 (7 bases). This CDR3 is built from 13 residues. V lost 5 bases and J lost 0, with 8 bases in between. CDR3 sequence: CASSQGGSYEQYF. CDR3 bases: TGTGCCAGCAGTCAGGGGGGCTCCTACGAGCAGTACTTC.

J is TRBJ2-1 and V is TRBV15; the D is unclear. This CDR3 spans 13 amino acids. The germline gives CDR1 LNHNV, CDR2 YYDKDF (reference sequence). V shed 4 bases and J shed 14 bases, with 18 bases lying between them. In DNA form, the CDR3 reads TGTGCCACCAGCACAGTTAACCTGGCTCCCGAGTTCTTC. This sequence encodes CATSTVNLAPEFF.